The 26 T cell receptor beta chains reported below all come from one sample, sequenced in a study of blood T cell repertoires in COVID-19 (dated by TCRdb to the early 2020s). Libraries were constructed by the immunoSEQ multiplex PCR assay. TCRdb carries this immuneACCESS record with in-frame sequences only. Its versions omit some clonotypes, under half of them owing to an unresolved V gene in the studies checked, with the rest unexplained. This sample comprises 300,000 or so clones, around four fifths of them detected only once. Clones ranked in the top ten supply about 1.2% of the sample. Source material: peripheral blood. The source of these receptors is a woman between 45 and 60 years old with acute or convalescent COVID-19.

The J gene is TRBJ1-2, the V gene TRBV25-1; D is possibly TRBD1 (6 bases). The CDR3 length is 12 residues. CDR1 and CDR2 from the germline V gene are MGHDK and SYGVNS. V was trimmed by 6 bases and J by 4 bases, leaving 9 bases between them. CDR3 bases: TGTGCCAGCAGCGGACAGCCCTATGGCTACACCTTC. Protein: CASSGQPYGYTF.

The chain employs TRBV2 and TRBJ2-3; 11 nucleotides agree with TRBD1. Germline CDR1 reads SNHLY; CDR2 reads FYNNEI. V lost 6 bases and J lost 0; bases outside the gene matches: 2. CDR3 length: 15 residues. The CDR3 reads CASSWTGGSTDTQYF. DNA of the CDR3: TGTGCCAGCAGCTGGACAGGGGGCAGCACAGATACGCAGTATTTT.

V gene TRBV5-1 combines with J gene TRBJ2-2; possible D gene TRBD1, 5 bases. The V end was cut by 0 bases, the J end by 3 bases, with 12 bases between. This CDR3 has 16 residues. Germline CDR1 and CDR2: SGHRS and YFSETQ. The CDR3 nucleotides read TGCGCCAGCAGCTTGGTCAGGGTTTTAGACACCGGGGAGCTGTTTTTT. Translating it yields CASSLVRVLDTGELFF.

The chain uses TRBV5-1 and TRBJ2-5; the D gene is possibly TRBD2 (7 bases). The CDR3 runs 15 residues. V lost 2 bases, J lost 5 bases, and 16 bases lay in between. CDR1 SGHRS and CDR2 YFSETQ come from the germline V gene. In DNA form, the CDR3 reads TGCGCCAGCAGCTTTTCGTGGGGGGGCGTGGAGACCCAGTACTTC. Its protein product is CASSFSWGGVETQYF. The full variable domain, in which reference TRBV5-1 and TRBJ2-5 provide the parts outside the CDR3, is KAGVTQTPRYLIKTRGQQVTLSCSPISGHRSVSWYQQTPGQGLQFLFEYFSETQRNKGNFPGRFSGRQFSNSRSEMNVSTLELGDSALYLCASSFSWGGVETQYFGPGTRLLVL.

The chain is built from TRBV23-1 and TRBJ1-2, with 11 positions matching TRBD1. TRBV23-1 is known as an ORF, though its function is uncertain. V shed 3 bases, J shed 7 bases, and the junction held 7 bases outside the gene matches. The CDR3 runs 15 residues. The CDR3, as DNA: TGCGCCAGCAGTCATCCGGGACAGGGGGAAGGTGGCTACACCTTC. Amino acid sequence: CASSHPGQGEGGYTF.

The chain carries TRBV5-4 and TRBJ2-5; TRBD1 matches at 7 bases. Germline V lookup: CDR1 SGHNT, CDR2 YYREEE (reference sequence). Unmatched junction bases numbered 4, after V lost 3 bases and J lost 2 bases. This CDR3 region has 14 residues. This CDR3 is CASSSGTEQETQYF. CDR3 bases: TGTGCCAGCAGCTCCGGGACAGAGCAAGAGACCCAGTACTTC.

The count of this clone is one. The CDR3 sequence: CAWMGSWGSGDSSSEAFF. The CDR3 DNA reads as TGTGCCTGGATGGGGTCGTGGGGGTCAGGGGATTCTTCGTCTGAAGCTTTCTTT. The rearrangement links TRBV30 to TRBJ1-1; D perhaps matches TRBD1 (6 bases). Per the germline V gene, CDR1 is GTSNPN and CDR2 is SVGIG (reference sequence). There are 18 residues in the CDR3. Trimming took 4 bases from V and 6 from J, leaving 30 bases between them.

The chain recombines TRBV18 with TRBJ1-4; D is unresolved. The CDR3 is 16 residues long. V lost 4 bases to trimming and J lost 0 bases, with 12 bases between them. The germline V gene has CDR1 KGHSH and CDR2 LQKENI. Written as DNA, the CDR3 is TGTGCCAGCTCACTCTCGACATCCTCAACTAATGAAAAACTGTTTTTT. This encodes CASSLSTSSTNEKLFF.

The chain recombines TRBV24-1 with TRBJ2-3, with 8 bases fitting TRBD2. Germline V CDR1 and CDR2: KGHDR, SFDVKD. The V gene end was trimmed by 5 bases and the J gene end by 4 bases; junction bases not matched to a gene: 7. The CDR3 has 15 residues. This CDR3 is CATSGTSLGADTQYF. The CDR3 DNA follows: TGTGCCACCAGTGGGACTAGCCTCGGCGCAGATACGCAGTATTTT.

The chain couples TRBV2 to TRBJ2-7; TRBD1 aligns across 7 bases. V shed 2 bases and J 0 bases; nucleotides not matched to a gene: 4. The CDR3 is 15 residues long. CDR1 and CDR2 from the germline V gene are SNHLY and FYNNEI. CDR3 sequence reads: CASSEPRGSSYEQYV. The CDR3, as DNA: TGTGCCAGCAGTGAACCCAGGGGGAGCTCCTACGAGCAGTACGTC.

The gene calls are TRBV10-3 and TRBJ2-1; the match to TRBD1 covers 8 bases. The germline V gene encodes CDR1 ENHRY and CDR2 SYGVKD. The junction had 7 bases not matched to a gene; V was cut back by 3 bases and J by 6 bases. This CDR3 is built from 15 residues. In DNA form, the CDR3 reads TGTGCCATCAGTGATGACAGGGGCCTCCCCAATGAGCAGTTCTTC. It encodes CAISDDRGLPNEQFF.

The V call is TRBV21-1, the J call TRBJ1-3; the table calls TRBD1, which could not be checked here. TRBV21-1 has pseudogene status. The CDR3 spans 18 residues. The CDR3 region is CASSKKRGTARSGNTIYF. The DNA of the CDR3 is TGTGCCAGCAGCAAAAAAAGGGGGACAGCCCGCTCTGGAAACACCATATATTTT.

The chain recombines TRBV5-1 with TRBJ2-1; 7 bases are a match to TRBD2. Germline V gene lookup returns CDR1 SGHRS and CDR2 YFSETQ. The CDR3 consists of 17 residues. V was pared by 0 bases and J by 4 bases, with 10 bases of the junction left unmatched. The CDR3 reads CASSLEGPSGGYNEQFF. The CDR3 coding sequence is TGCGCCAGCAGCTTGGAGGGACCTAGCGGTGGATACAATGAGCAGTTCTTC.

The chain links TRBV5-4 to TRBJ1-4; TRBD1 might be the D (5 bases). V was trimmed by 2 bases and J by 5 bases, leaving 13 bases between them. Germline V gene sequence: CDR1 SGHNT, CDR2 YYREEE (reference sequence). The length of the CDR3 is 15 residues. The CDR3 sequence: CASSFLQVGNEKLFF. CDR3 DNA: TGTGCCAGCAGCTTTTTACAGGTGGGAAATGAAAAACTGTTTTTT.

This chain uses TRBV5-1 with TRBJ1-2; D perhaps matches TRBD1 (6 bases). From germline, CDR1 is SGHRS and CDR2 YFSETQ. The CDR3 is 15 amino acids. V was cut by 0 bases and J by 5 bases, with 14 bases left in between. This chain's CDR3 is CASSLDRGAEYGYTF. The CDR3 DNA sequence: TGCGCCAGCAGCTTGGATCGGGGGGCGGAATATGGCTACACCTTC.

This clone was observed once. The rearrangement links TRBV9 to TRBJ1-4; D is possibly TRBD1 (6 bases). Between the trimmed V and J ends, which lost 0 bases and 8 bases, there was a span of 11 bases. The V gene's germline CDR1 is SGDLS and CDR2 YYNGEE. CDR3 size: 14 residues. The CDR3 coding sequence is TGTGCCAGCAGCGTAGACGGGACAAGCGAAAAACTGTTTTTT. It yields the protein CASSVDGTSEKLFF.

V and J are TRBV7-2 and TRBJ1-5; D ambiguous. Germline-derived CDR1 and CDR2 are SGHTA and FQGNSA. This CDR3 contains 12 residues. The V end lost 2 bases, the J end lost 9 bases, and 8 bases lay between the germline ends. The CDR3 DNA reads TGTGCCAGCAGCTTACTTGCCAGGCCCCAGCATTTT. It codes for CASSLLARPQHF.

The V and J genes are TRBV6-1 and TRBJ1-2; 9 bases line up with TRBD1. The V segment lost 0 bases and the J segment 3 bases; nucleotides outside the gene matches: 5. The length of the CDR3 is 16 residues. From germline, CDR1 is MNHNS and CDR2 SASEGT. The CDR3 bases are TGTGCCAGCAGTGAAGCGCAGGGACAGGGTTACTATGGCTACACCTTC. Protein: CASSEAQGQGYYGYTF.

There are a few counts of this clone. This chain uses TRBV5-1 with TRBJ2-3; TRBD1 agrees at 7 bases. J lost 0 bases, V lost 0 bases, and 4 bases had no gene match. The CDR3 loop spans 16 amino acids. CDR1 is SGHRS and CDR2 is YFSETQ in the germline V gene. The CDR3 DNA sequence: TGCGCCAGCAGCTTGGCCGGGACAGTAAGCACAGATACGCAGTATTTT. Its translation: CASSLAGTVSTDTQYF.

J is TRBJ1-5 and V is TRBV7-2; D may be TRBD1 (5 bases). The CDR3 has 13 residues. With 3 bases removed from V and 7 bases from J, the gap between germline ends came to 10 bases. The germline V gene encodes CDR1 SGHTA and CDR2 FQGNSA. In DNA, the CDR3 is TGTGCCAGCAGCTTCCGGGGGGGGCAGCCCCAGCATTTT. This translates into CASSFRGGQPQHF.

This chain joins TRBV2 and TRBJ1-2, with 9 positions matching TRBD1. This CDR3 region has 15 residues. With 6 bases clipped from V and 4 bases from J, the junction kept 9 bases outside the gene matches. The germline CDR1 and CDR2 sequences are SNHLY and FYNNEI. CDR3 loop: CASRRTGGGSYGYTF. CDR3 in DNA: TGTGCCAGCAGACGTACAGGGGGCGGAAGCTATGGCTACACCTTC.

The chain joins TRBV20-1 to TRBJ2-3, with D hard to call. Trimming cost V 3 bases and J 2 bases, with 12 bases left between them. Per germline, CDR1 DFQATT and CDR2 SNEGSKA (reference sequence). The length of the CDR3 is 14 residues. CDR3: CSASPTIITDTQYF. The CDR3 DNA is TGCAGTGCTAGTCCGACAATAATCACAGATACGCAGTATTTT.

This chain joins TRBV12-3 or TRBV12-4 and TRBJ1-2; TRBD1 matches 8 bases. Trimming removed 2 bases from V and 7 bases from J; junction bases left unmatched: 3. The CDR3 has 13 residues. The CDR3 sequence: CASSLQGALGYTF. CDR3 bases: TGTGCCAGCAGTTTACAGGGGGCGCTTGGCTACACCTTC.

The chain combines TRBV30 with TRBJ1-1, with D perhaps TRBD1 (5 bases). The CDR3 covers 13 residues. CDR1 is GTSNPN, CDR2 SVGIG, per germline (reference sequence). Trimming cost V 4 bases and J 5 bases, with 14 bases left between them. The CDR3 DNA reads TGTGCCTGGACGAGGGGCGCGGGGACTGAAGCTTTCTTT. Amino acids: CAWTRGAGTEAFF.

The table lists this clone with a count of one. This chain links TRBV11-2 with TRBJ1-1; weak D call: TRBD1 (5 bases). The CDR3 runs to 15 residues. The germline CDR1 and CDR2 sequences are SGHAT and FQNNGV. V lost 5 bases and J 1 base, leaving 14 bases between the germline ends. CDR3: CASSPDTAENTEAFF. In DNA, the CDR3 is TGTGCCAGCAGCCCGGACACAGCAGAGAACACTGAAGCTTTCTTT.

With respect to this clone: This CDR3 is also generated by other DNA sequences in the sample. The chain uses TRBV5-6 and TRBJ2-7, with a weak D call TRBD1 (7 bases). Looked up from germline, CDR1 is SGHDT and CDR2 is YYEEEE. The CDR3 loop spans 14 amino acids. V dropped 3 bases and J dropped 3 bases, with 13 bases sitting between them. The CDR3 coding sequence is TGTGCCAGCAGCTCATACAGGGGAGGCTACGAGCAGTACGTC. Encoded protein: CASSSYRGGYEQYV.